The 5 T cell receptor beta chains given below trace back to one sample, sequenced in a study of spatial heterogeneity in lung cancer. MiXCR was run by TCRdb on the 5' RACE reads, yielding one entry per CDR3 protein. The table records about 85,000 distinct CDR3 sequences, about 20% of them present only once. Time point noted: sample taken at primary tumor resection. Unsorted samples of tumor, nontumor lung or frozen PBMC had their whole RNA sequenced. Sequencing was performed on PBMCs, taken at surgery. These receptors all come from a male donor with early-stage non-small cell lung cancer.

This clonotype was seen many times. The CDR3 spells CSVEALDTQYF. In nucleotides, the CDR3 is TGCAGCGTTGAGGCACTGGATACGCAGTATTTT. The chain is built from TRBV29-1 and TRBJ2-3; D call uncertain. The CDR3 length is 11 residues. The germline V and J ends were trimmed by 3 bases and 6 bases, with 7 bases remaining between them. Germline V gives CDR1 SQVTM, CDR2 ANQGSEA.

This clonotype has ten or more counts. The chain employs TRBV30 and TRBJ2-3; D is tentatively TRBD1 or TRBD2 (5 bases each). Germline V CDR1 and CDR2: GTSNPN, SVGIG (reference sequence). V gave up 0 bases and J gave up 4 bases, with 8 bases separating them. The CDR3 is made up of 13 amino acids. CDR3 bases: TGTGCCTGGAGTGTTGGGGGTCCAGATACGCAGTATTTT. Amino acid sequence: CAWSVGGPDTQYF.

The rearrangement joins TRBV28 to TRBJ2-6; TRBD2 might be the D (6 bases). Trimming stripped 8 bases from V and 3 bases from J, with 14 bases between. There are 15 residues in the CDR3. Per germline, CDR1 MDHEN and CDR2 SYDVKM. CDR3 protein: CASAPSGVGANVLTF. The CDR3, as DNA: TGTGCCAGCGCCCCTTCGGGGGTTGGGGCCAACGTCCTGACTTTC.

The chain uses TRBV27 and TRBJ2-3; D is undetermined. Germline CDR1 reads MNHEY; CDR2 reads SMNVEV (reference sequence). The V gene lost 2 bases and the J gene lost 5 bases, with 2 bases spanning the gap. The CDR3 spans 11 residues. The CDR3 DNA reads TGTGCCAGCAGTTTAAGAGATACGCAGTATTTT. Translation: CASSLRDTQYF.

This clonotype was recorded a few times. This chain connects TRBV4-1 to TRBJ2-5; D not certain. This CDR3 is built from 13 residues. Trimming pared 1 base from V and 4 bases from J, leaving 7 bases between. Germline V gene sequence: CDR1 MGHRA, CDR2 YSYEKL. The CDR3: CASSQVRIETQYF. In nucleotides, the CDR3 is TGCGCCAGCAGCCAAGTTCGGATAGAGACCCAGTACTTC.